These 31 T cell receptor beta chains were sequenced from one sample in a study of blood T cell repertoires in COVID-19. Sequenced by immunoSEQ multiplex PCR; TCRdb stores in-frame clones only, minus some. The data show around 200,000 clones, roughly 83% seen once. Material: PBMCs or T cells enriched from blood (not recorded which). The source is a woman under 40 who had recovered from COVID-19.

The rearrangement links TRBV7-6 to TRBJ2-1; no clear D gene. The CDR3 has 12 amino acids. The germline CDR1 and CDR2 sequences are SGHVS and FNYEAQ. Trimming took off 3 bases at V and 4 bases at J, with 4 bases between the two ends. The CDR3 sequence: CASSLSYNEQFF. CDR3 nucleotides: TGTGCCAGCAGCTTGTCTTACAATGAGCAGTTCTTC.

V and J are TRBV9 and TRBJ2-5, with TRBD1 matching 10 bases. The trim removed 0 bases at V and 5 bases at J, leaving 10 bases unmatched. CDR3 length equals 17 residues. Germline-derived CDR1 and CDR2 are SGDLS and YYNGEE. CDR3 residues: CASSVGSLDRGAETQYF. The DNA of the CDR3 is TGTGCCAGCAGCGTAGGTTCCTTGGACAGGGGGGCGGAGACCCAGTACTTC.

The CDR3 sequence: CASSIGQFGKQPQHF. The CDR3 DNA follows: TGTGCCAGTAGTATCGGACAGTTTGGGAAGCAGCCCCAGCATTTT. The rearrangement links TRBV19 to TRBJ1-5, with a possible D match to TRBD1 (6 bases). Germline V gives CDR1 LNHDA, CDR2 SQIVND (reference sequence). Trimming took 3 bases from V and 7 from J, leaving 16 bases between them. This CDR3 has 15 residues. The complete variable domain, with remaining parts taken from reference TRBV19 and TRBJ1-5, reads DGGITQSPKYLFRKEGQNVTLSCEQNLNHDAMYWYRQDPGQGLRLIYYSQIVNDFQKGDIAEGYSVSREKKESFPLTVTSAQKNPTAFYLCASSIGQFGKQPQHFGDGTRLSIL.

The chain combines TRBV11-2 with TRBJ2-7, with D unresolved. V was cut by 2 bases and J by 4 bases, with 9 bases left in between. The CDR3 covers 13 residues. CDR1 is SGHAT, CDR2 FQNNGV, per germline. Here the CDR3 DNA reads TGTGCCAGCAGCTTACAGGCTTCTTACGAGCAGTACGTC. It is translated as CASSLQASYEQYV.

V and J are TRBV28 and TRBJ2-1; 15 positions match TRBD2. V was clipped by 4 bases and J by 7 bases; unmatched bases: 14. Germline CDR1 is MDHEN and CDR2 is SYDVKM. This CDR3 spans 19 amino acids. Here the CDR3 reads CASSSAGLAGGMVGNEQFF. CDR3 DNA: TGTGCCAGCAGTTCCGCGGGACTAGCGGGAGGAATGGTCGGTAATGAGCAGTTCTTC.

The V and J genes are TRBV5-6 and TRBJ1-5, with 7 bases aligning to TRBD1. Germline trimming cut 6 bases from V and 3 bases from J; bases unmatched to any gene: 9. In germline, CDR1 is SGHDT, CDR2 YYEEEE. The CDR3 spans 15 residues. CDR3 DNA: TGTGCCAGCAACGTGTGGGACAGCCACAATCAGCCCCAGCATTTT. Amino acids: CASNVWDSHNQPQHF.

V usage is TRBV27 and J usage is TRBJ2-7; 14 positions agree with TRBD2. CDR1 MNHEY and CDR2 SMNVEV come from the germline V gene (reference sequence). J lost 2 bases, V lost 2 bases, and 2 bases had no gene match. The CDR3 consists of 16 residues. In DNA, the CDR3 is TGTGCCAGCAGTTTACCGACTAGCGGGGGGGCCTACGAGCAGTACGTC. Protein sequence: CASSLPTSGGAYEQYV.

The V gene is TRBV7-8, the J gene TRBJ1-2, with D possibly matching TRBD1 (6 bases). The V gene's germline CDR1 is SGHVS and CDR2 FQNEAQ. The V end lost 5 bases, the J end lost 7 bases, and 26 bases lay between the germline ends. This CDR3 has 17 amino acids. The CDR3 loop is CASSMTNTTGWIRGYTF. DNA of the CDR3: TGTGCCAGCAGCATGACTAATACTACAGGGTGGATTCGTGGCTACACCTTC.

The chain is built from TRBV6-1 and TRBJ1-2; D is ambiguous. This CDR3 region has 11 residues. V lost 0 bases to trimming and J lost 14 bases, with 10 bases between them. The germline CDR1 and CDR2 sequences are MNHNS and SASEGT. CDR3 in amino acids: CASSEARSFTF. The CDR3 DNA reads TGTGCCAGCAGTGAAGCGCGGTCTTTTACCTTC.

The chain carries TRBV7-9 and TRBJ1-2, with a tentative D call TRBD1 (5 bases). Trimming took 5 bases from V and 7 from J, leaving 17 bases between them. CDR1 and CDR2 from the germline V gene are SEHNR and FQNEAQ (reference sequence). This CDR3 spans 14 amino acids. CDR3 DNA sequence: TGTGCCAGCAGCCAGGCCCTGGGACTAGGTGGCTACACCTTC. Amino acids: CASSQALGLGGYTF. The whole variable domain, remainder taken from reference TRBV7-9 and TRBJ1-2, is DTGVSQNPRHKITKRGQNVTFRCDPISEHNRLYWYRQTLGQGPEFLTYFQNEAQLEKSRLLSDRFSAERPKGSFSTLEIQRTEQGDSAMYLCASSQALGLGGYTFGSGTRLTVV.

The chain links TRBV7-9 to TRBJ2-5; 7 bases are a match to TRBD2. Germline assignment: CDR1 SEHNR and CDR2 FQNEAQ (reference sequence). The J segment lost 1 base and the V segment lost 0 bases, leaving 14 bases of the junction unmatched. The CDR3 is 19 amino acids. DNA for the CDR3: TGTGCCAGCAGCTTAGCGTGGAGACTAGCTGACCCGTTCCAAGAGACCCAGTACTTC. This translates into CASSLAWRLADPFQETQYF.

The chain recombines TRBV15 with TRBJ1-3; D is ambiguous. CDR1 is LNHNV and CDR2 is YYDKDF in the germline V gene (reference sequence). V gave up 6 bases and J gave up 0 bases, with 9 bases separating them. CDR3 length equals 14 residues. CDR3: CATSRTFSGNTIYF. The DNA for the CDR3 is TGTGCCACCAGTCGGACTTTCTCTGGAAACACCATATATTTT.

V gene TRBV5-1 combines with J gene TRBJ1-3, with 7 bases identical to TRBD1. With V trimmed by 4 bases and J by 9 bases, 10 bases remained unmatched. CDR3 length equals 14 residues. The germline V gene has CDR1 SGHRS and CDR2 YFSETQ. The CDR3 loop reads CASSTRQGAATIYF. The CDR3 bases are TGCGCCAGCAGCACCCGACAGGGAGCTGCCACCATATATTTT.

This sequence joins TRBV11-2 and TRBJ1-3; maybe TRBD1 (6 bases). Germline-derived CDR1 and CDR2 are SGHAT and FQNNGV. Between the trimmed V and J ends, which lost 8 bases and 0 bases, there was a span of 20 bases. This CDR3 comprises 17 residues. CDR3 residues: CASPPRDTNSSGNTIYF. DNA for the CDR3: TGTGCCAGCCCCCCCCGGGACACGAATAGCTCTGGAAACACCATATATTTT.

This clone was detected only a few times. V is TRBV7-8 and J is TRBJ2-1; D is possibly TRBD1 (7 bases). V was clipped by 0 bases and J by 14 bases, with 11 bases between them. This CDR3 spans 12 amino acids. In germline, CDR1 is SGHVS, CDR2 FQNEAQ. CDR3 nucleotide sequence: TGTGCCAGCAGCTTAGCGGAGGGGGCCAAGTTCTTC. As protein: CASSLAEGAKFF.

The rearrangement uses TRBV20-1 and TRBJ1-4; 8 bases align to TRBD1. Germline CDR1 reads DFQATT; CDR2 reads SNEGSKA (reference sequence). The CDR3 is 14 amino acids. V was clipped by 3 bases and J by 7 bases; unmatched bases: 7. In DNA form, the CDR3 reads TGCAGTGCTAGTTTGGGCAGGGGGCTTGAAAAACTGTTTTTT. Translation gives CSASLGRGLEKLFF.

This chain links TRBV19 with TRBJ1-5, with 7 bases fitting TRBD1. The CDR3 has 15 residues. Germline CDR1 reads LNHDA; CDR2 reads SQIVND (reference sequence). Trimming removed 5 bases from V and 3 bases from J; junction bases left unmatched: 7. The CDR3 sequence: CASSPNRGPNQPQHF. CDR3 nucleotides: TGTGCCAGTAGTCCTAACAGGGGACCCAATCAGCCCCAGCATTTT.

The CDR3 sequence: CASSIGLANGAYNEQFF. CDR3 sequence (DNA): TGTGCCAGTAGTATAGGACTAGCCAATGGCGCTTACAATGAGCAGTTCTTC. The J gene is TRBJ2-1, the V gene TRBV19; 7 bases match TRBD2. Germline V lookup: CDR1 LNHDA, CDR2 SQIVND (reference sequence). After removal of 1 base from V and 4 bases from J, the junction contained 10 bases not matched to a gene. The CDR3 length is 17 residues.

The rearrangement uses TRBV24-1 and TRBJ2-1; D gene unclear. This CDR3 has 12 residues. Germline-derived CDR1 and CDR2 are KGHDR and SFDVKD. Between the trimmed V and J ends, which lost 5 bases and 4 bases, there was a span of 5 bases. This CDR3 is CATSARYNEQFF. The CDR3 DNA sequence: TGTGCCACCAGTGCTCGGTACAATGAGCAGTTCTTC.

The chain recombines TRBV6-7 with TRBJ2-5; TRBD2 agrees at 8 bases. TRBV6-7 falls under the ORF class, with uncertain function. The ends lost 10 bases at V and 0 bases at J; junction bases unmatched: 10. The CDR3 sequence is 15 residues long. The CDR3 here is CATGGGLADQETQYF. The CDR3 region has the DNA TGTGCCACCGGGGGGGGGCTAGCGGACCAAGAGACCCAGTACTTC.

This chain links TRBV6-5 with TRBJ2-7; 8 bases align to TRBD1. The trim removed 6 bases at V and 3 bases at J, leaving 10 bases unmatched. This CDR3 comprises 15 residues. Germline loops: CDR1 MNHEY, CDR2 SVGAGI. The CDR3 DNA sequence: TGTGCCAGCAGCCCCGGGACAGGACCCTACTACGAGCAGTACTTC. This translates into CASSPGTGPYYEQYF.

This clone was counted a few times. The CDR3 is CASGRTGLPGETQYF. The CDR3 coding sequence is TGTGCTAGTGGTAGGACGGGACTTCCTGGGGAGACCCAGTACTTC. The chain recombines TRBV12-5 with TRBJ2-5; D is possibly TRBD2 (6 bases). Trimming stripped 5 bases from V and 5 bases from J, with 18 bases between. The CDR3 length is 15 residues. The germline gives CDR1 LGHNT, CDR2 FRNRAP.

This chain joins TRBV10-1 and TRBJ2-1; 9 bases map to TRBD1. Germline lookup yields CDR1 WNHNN and CDR2 SYGVQD (reference sequence). J lost 9 bases, V lost 6 bases, and 9 bases had no gene match. The CDR3 loop spans 14 amino acids. This CDR3 reads CASSRQGVVGEQFF. CDR3 DNA sequence: TGCGCCAGCAGCAGACAGGGGGTCGTTGGTGAGCAGTTCTTC.

The V and J genes are TRBV2 and TRBJ2-2; 9 bases fit TRBD2. This CDR3 region has 15 residues. CDR1 and CDR2 (germline): SNHLY, FYNNEI. V was pared by 6 bases and J by 1 base, with 3 bases of the junction left unmatched. The CDR3 here is CASSETSGNTGELFF. Written as DNA, the CDR3 is TGTGCCAGCAGCGAGACTAGCGGGAACACCGGGGAGCTGTTTTTT.

In this sample, this clone turned up once. The chain joins TRBV5-5 to TRBJ2-1, with 8 bases identical to TRBD1. With 3 bases clipped from V and 3 bases from J, the junction kept 8 bases outside the gene matches. Germline loops: CDR1 SGHKS, CDR2 YYEKEE (reference sequence). The CDR3 spans 16 residues. CDR3 coding DNA: TGTGCCAGCAGCTCTTTGAGGGGACAGGACTACAATGAGCAGTTCTTC. Translated: CASSSLRGQDYNEQFF.

The chain employs TRBV19 and TRBJ1-5, with D possibly being TRBD1 (5 bases). The CDR3 is made up of 15 amino acids. Germline CDR1 is LNHDA and CDR2 is SQIVND (reference sequence). V gave up 1 base and J gave up 7 bases, with 14 bases separating them. The CDR3 is CASSIVGQGYQPQHF. DNA of the CDR3: TGTGCCAGTAGTATAGTTGGCCAGGGATACCAGCCCCAGCATTTT.

The CDR3 region is CASSLWGTRQETQYF. DNA for the CDR3: TGTGCCAGCAGCTTATGGGGGACTAGACAAGAGACCCAGTACTTC. The chain couples TRBV5-4 to TRBJ2-5, with TRBD2 matching 8 bases. Looked up from germline, CDR1 is SGHNT and CDR2 is YYREEE (reference sequence). This CDR3 is built from 15 residues. Germline trimming cut 2 bases from V and 2 bases from J; bases unmatched to any gene: 5.

This clone was recorded once. The chain recombines TRBV4-2 with TRBJ1-4, with unresolved D. V was shortened by 0 bases and J by 1 base, with 12 bases between the two germline ends. This CDR3 has 17 amino acids. Germline V CDR1 and CDR2: LGHNA, YNFKEQ. The CDR3 nucleotides read TGTGCCAGCAGCCAAGAGGGCAACGTAGGAACTAATGAAAAACTGTTTTTT. This encodes CASSQEGNVGTNEKLFF.

The V gene is TRBV11-2, the J gene TRBJ2-1; 16 bases align to TRBD2. The CDR3 is made up of 18 amino acids. Germline V lookup: CDR1 SGHAT, CDR2 FQNNGV. The V gene end was trimmed by 5 bases and the J gene end by 3 bases; junction bases not matched to a gene: 7. The CDR3 loop is CASSPGTSGGAFYNEQFF. The CDR3 DNA reads as TGTGCCAGCAGCCCTGGGACTAGCGGGGGGGCCTTCTACAATGAGCAGTTCTTC.

The CDR3 DNA reads as TGTGCCAGCAGTCCTCAGCCTAGGGGTGAAAAACTGTTTTTT. This translates into CASSPQPRGEKLFF. The chain combines TRBV7-2 with TRBJ1-4, with D maybe TRBD1 (5 bases). The V end lost 6 bases, the J end lost 7 bases, and 15 bases lay between the germline ends. The germline V gene has CDR1 SGHTA and CDR2 FQGNSA. This CDR3 region has 14 residues.

V usage is TRBV15 and J usage is TRBJ1-1; D unclear. Trimming shortened V by 1 base and J by 4 bases, and 16 bases separated the two germline ends. Germline loops: CDR1 LNHNV, CDR2 YYDKDF (reference sequence). This CDR3 has 16 amino acids. The CDR3 here is CATSRGTARVGTEAFF. The CDR3 nucleotides are TGTGCCACCAGCAGAGGTACTGCTCGGGTCGGCACTGAAGCTTTCTTT. The whole variable domain, remainder taken from reference TRBV15 and TRBJ1-1, is DAMVIQNPRYQVTQFGKPVTLSCSQTLNHNVMYWYQQKSSQAPKLLFHYYDKDFNNEADTPDNFQSRRPNTSFCFLDIRSPGLGDTAMYLCATSRGTARVGTEAFFGQGTRLTVV.